This T cell receptor (beta chain) comes out of a study of chemoradiotherapy in HPV16-positive cancers. For the study at large: Functional T-cell assays on two HPV16-positive patients' cells defined candidate HPV-specific clones and common TCR motifs.

Assay: immunoSEQ multiplex PCR; the TCRdb copy retains only in-frame clones and omits some. Here the sample spans about 17,000 clones, roughly 86% being singletons. Germline assignment: CDR1 SGHTA and CDR2 FQGNSA. V was pared by 0 bases and J by 6 bases, with 8 bases between. This CDR3 has 14 amino acids. This clone showed up just once. The antigen remains undetermined. General study findings and limits: During treatment, candidate HPV-specific clones and E7-related motifs expanded in tumor. HPV-responsive T-cell expansion during chemoradiotherapy was linked to improved recurrence-free survival in HPV16-positive patients.

Repertoires were sampled repeatedly during chemoradiotherapy. The source is a human donor with HPV-associated anogenital cancer. V gene TRBV7-2 combines with J gene TRBJ2-2, with D unclear. The specimen was blood, collected from a patient who underwent chemoradiotherapy. DNA for the CDR3: TGTGCCAGCAGCTTAGCAGGTGCTCCCGGGGAGCTGTTTTTT. Translation gives CASSLAGAPGELFF.